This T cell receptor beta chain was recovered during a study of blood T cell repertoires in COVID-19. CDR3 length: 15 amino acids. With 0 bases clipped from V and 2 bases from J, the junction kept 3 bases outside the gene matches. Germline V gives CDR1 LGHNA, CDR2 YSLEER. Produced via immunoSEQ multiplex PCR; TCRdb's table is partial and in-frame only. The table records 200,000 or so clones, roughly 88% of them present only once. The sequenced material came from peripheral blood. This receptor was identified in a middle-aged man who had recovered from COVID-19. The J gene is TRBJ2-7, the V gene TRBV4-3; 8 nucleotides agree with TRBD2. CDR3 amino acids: CASSQDLAGTYEQYF. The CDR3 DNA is TGCGCCAGCAGCCAAGATTTAGCGGGAACCTACGAGCAGTACTTC.